Below, 10 T cell receptor beta chains from the same sample are listed, as sequenced in a study of blood T cell repertoires in COVID-19. Libraries were prepared by immunoSEQ multiplex PCR; TCRdb keeps only in-frame clonotypes and omits some of them. The profile shows roughly 80,000 clones, over 80% of them singletons. The sample comprised peripheral blood. The receptors stem from a man between 60 and 75 years old with active or convalescent COVID-19.

This chain links TRBV27 with TRBJ2-7; D is unclear. This CDR3 has 14 amino acids. V was shortened by 5 bases and J by 2 bases, with 13 bases between the two germline ends. Germline CDR1 MNHEY, CDR2 SMNVEV (reference sequence). CDR3 amino acids: CASSPLPPAYEQYF. DNA for the CDR3: TGTGCCAGCAGTCCTCTACCCCCGGCCTACGAGCAGTACTTC.

The rearrangement uses TRBV7-8 and TRBJ2-1; D ambiguous. CDR1 is SGHVS, CDR2 FQNEAQ, per germline. V lost 3 bases and J 4 bases, leaving 7 bases between the germline ends. The CDR3 is made up of 13 amino acids. The chain's CDR3 is CASSFQVYNEQFF. Here the CDR3 DNA reads TGTGCCAGCAGCTTTCAGGTTTACAATGAGCAGTTCTTC.

The CDR3 loop is CASRLARGSTDTQYF. The CDR3 DNA follows: TGTGCCAGCCGACTAGCGAGGGGGAGCACAGATACGCAGTATTTT. The chain links TRBV2 to TRBJ2-3, with 8 bases fitting TRBD2. The ends lost 8 bases at V and 0 bases at J; junction bases unmatched: 7. The CDR3 sequence is 15 residues long. Germline lookup yields CDR1 SNHLY and CDR2 FYNNEI.

The rearrangement uses TRBV7-9 and TRBJ2-3, with 9 bases identical to TRBD2. Per the germline V gene, CDR1 is SEHNR and CDR2 is FQNEAQ (reference sequence). CDR3 size: 15 residues. Trimming took 1 base from V and 8 from J; bases not matched to a gene: 7. CDR3 protein: CASSLGSGGPGTQYF. Here the CDR3 DNA reads TGTGCCAGCAGCTTAGGTAGCGGGGGCCCGGGTACGCAGTATTTT. The variable domain in full, with the rest retrieved from reference TRBV7-9 and TRBJ2-3, is DTGVSQNPRHKITKRGQNVTFRCDPISEHNRLYWYRQTLGQGPEFLTYFQNEAQLEKSRLLSDRFSAERPKGSFSTLEIQRTEQGDSAMYLCASSLGSGGPGTQYFGPGTRLTVL.

The chain uses TRBV9 and TRBJ2-7; possibly TRBD2 for D (6 bases). The CDR3 has 15 amino acids. Deletions cut 5 bases from V and 2 bases from J, with 17 bases between. The germline gives CDR1 SGDLS, CDR2 YYNGEE. CDR3 protein: CASSPGGAVPYEQYF. The CDR3 DNA reads TGTGCCAGCAGTCCTGGAGGGGCTGTTCCCTACGAGCAGTACTTC.

The chain links TRBV7-2 to TRBJ2-5; 7 nucleotides agree with TRBD2. Germline CDR1 reads SGHTA; CDR2 reads FQGNSA. CDR3 length: 13 amino acids. V lost 7 bases, J lost 5 bases, and 7 bases stayed unmatched. This CDR3 is CASTPGLRETQYF. For the CDR3, the DNA is TGTGCCAGCACCCCGGGACTAAGGGAGACCCAGTACTTC.

This clone was counted between two and nine times. CDR3 nucleotides: TGTGCCAGCAGCTTGACGAAGCTAGCGGGGGAGAACACCGGGGAGCTGTTTTTT. Encoded protein: CASSLTKLAGENTGELFF. V is TRBV5-6 and J is TRBJ2-2; 10 bases align to TRBD2. Germline V lookup: CDR1 SGHDT, CDR2 YYEEEE. This CDR3 is built from 18 residues. The J segment lost 1 base and the V segment lost 1 base, leaving 7 bases of the junction unmatched. The whole variable domain, filled in from reference TRBV5-6 and TRBJ2-2, reads DAGVTQSPTHLIKTRGQQVTLRCSPKSGHDTVSWYQQALGQGPQFIFQYYEEEERQRGNFPDRFSGHQFPNYSSELNVNALLLGDSALYLCASSLTKLAGENTGELFFGEGSRLTVL.

CDR3 sequence: CASSTPRGPQLHF. The CDR3, as DNA: TGTGCCAGCAGTACGCCCAGGGGGCCCCAGCTCCACTTT. The V call is TRBV6-5, the J call TRBJ1-6; 8 bases align to TRBD1. This CDR3 has 13 residues. Germline assignment: CDR1 MNHEY and CDR2 SVGAGI. The V segment lost 5 bases and the J segment 16 bases; nucleotides outside the gene matches: 10.

This clone is a singleton in its sample. The chain combines TRBV24-1 with TRBJ2-3; D gene unclear. Germline V gene sequence: CDR1 KGHDR, CDR2 SFDVKD. The CDR3 is 13 amino acids. The ends were cut back, 4 bases at V and 2 bases at J, with 6 bases in the middle. The CDR3 coding sequence is TGTGCCACCAGTGACTTATTCACAGATACGCAGTATTTT. It encodes CATSDLFTDTQYF.

The V call is TRBV7-9, the J call TRBJ1-2, with 7 bases fitting TRBD1. Trimming cost V 5 bases and J 6 bases; bases outside gene matches: 6. CDR1 and CDR2 (germline): SEHNR, FQNEAQ (reference sequence). The CDR3 runs 13 residues. CDR3 sequence reads: CASSIEGGDGYTF. The CDR3 nucleotides read TGTGCCAGCAGCATTGAAGGGGGCGATGGCTACACCTTC.